This passage covers 27 T cell receptor beta chains from one sample sequenced in a study of cytomegalovirus exposure and HLA in healthy donors. Clones were sequenced by immunoSEQ multiplex PCR, and TCRdb holds only the in-frame ones, with some missing. There are a few hundred thousand clones in the sample; 75% to 90% occur only once, and about 0.8% lies in the top ten. Sample: PBMCs. These receptors came from a woman aged 18-29 years in good health and CMV-seronegative.

A note on this clone: This same CDR3 is encoded by further DNA sequences in the sample. The chain employs TRBV9 and TRBJ2-7; TRBD2 matches at 12 bases. This CDR3 spans 15 amino acids. The trim removed 3 bases at V and 2 bases at J, leaving 3 bases unmatched. Germline V gene data show CDR1 as SGDLS and CDR2 as YYNGEE. The CDR3 sequence: CASSEGLAGTYEQYF. As DNA, the CDR3 is TGTGCCAGCAGCGAAGGACTAGCGGGGACCTACGAGCAGTACTTC.

The CDR3 sequence: CASSPGGPSGDTQYF. CDR3 nucleotide sequence: TGTGCCAGCAGCCCCGGAGGGCCCTCGGGAGATACGCAGTATTTT. The chain combines TRBV7-6 with TRBJ2-3, with TRBD2 as a possible D gene (6 bases). With 5 bases removed from V and 5 bases from J, the gap between germline ends came to 17 bases. The CDR3 length is 15 residues. Germline V CDR1 and CDR2: SGHVS, FNYEAQ.

The chain has TRBV4-1 and TRBJ1-5; 10 bases align to TRBD1. This CDR3 is 16 amino acids long. CDR1 is MGHRA, CDR2 YSYEKL, per germline. V trimming: 6 bases; J trimming: 5 bases; junction bases outside the gene matches: 10. The CDR3 sequence is CASRHLPGQGHQPQHF. The CDR3 nucleotides are TGCGCCAGCAGACACCTGCCGGGACAGGGGCATCAGCCCCAGCATTTT.

The chain employs TRBV29-1 and TRBJ2-1; TRBD1 agrees at 7 bases. The CDR3 is 13 residues long. Germline V gives CDR1 SQVTM, CDR2 ANQGSEA. The V segment lost 4 bases and the J segment 8 bases; nucleotides outside the gene matches: 8. Here the CDR3 DNA reads TGCAGCGTTGTAGCTAGGACAGGCCATGAGCAGTTCTTC. Its protein product is CSVVARTGHEQFF.

This clone was observed a handful of times. The chain combines TRBV7-3 with TRBJ2-2; D unclear. The germline V gene has CDR1 SGHTA and CDR2 FQGTGA. The CDR3 extends over 12 amino acids. V was pared by 5 bases and J by 6 bases, with 7 bases between. Here the CDR3 DNA reads TGTGCCAGCAGCCCCTATGCCGGGGAGCTGTTTTTT. Translation: CASSPYAGELFF. Using reference TRBV7-3 and TRBJ2-2 for the parts outside the CDR3, the full variable domain is GAGVSQTPSNKVTEKGKYVELRCDPISGHTALYWYRQSLGQGPEFLIYFQGTGAADDSGLPNDRFFAVRPEGSVSTLKIQRTERGDSAVYLCASSPYAGELFFGEGSRLTVL.

The chain recombines TRBV7-7 with TRBJ2-1, with 8 bases fitting TRBD2. The germline gives CDR1 SSHAT, CDR2 FNYEAQ (reference sequence). The V segment lost 4 bases and the J segment 0 bases; nucleotides outside the gene matches: 2. This CDR3 spans 15 amino acids. DNA for the CDR3: TGTGCCAGCAGCTCGGGGGGGCCCTCCTACAATGAGCAGTTCTTC. This translates into CASSSGGPSYNEQFF. Combining the CDR3 with reference TRBV7-7 and TRBJ2-1 gives the whole variable domain GAGVSQSPRYKVTKRGQDVTLRCDPISSHATLYWYQQALGQGPEFLTYFNYEAQPDKSGLPSDRFSAERPEGSISTLTIQRTEQRDSAMYRCASSSGGPSYNEQFFGPGTRLTVL.

This clone was counted only a few times. The J gene is TRBJ2-7, the V gene TRBV19; TRBD2 matches at 10 bases. J lost 1 base, V lost 5 bases, and 2 bases had no gene match. CDR1 and CDR2 (germline): LNHDA, SQIVND (reference sequence). This CDR3 spans 14 amino acids. This CDR3 reads CASSVTSGSYEQYF. Here the CDR3 DNA reads TGTGCCAGTAGTGTGACTAGCGGGTCCTACGAGCAGTACTTC. The variable domain in full, completed from reference TRBV19 and TRBJ2-7, reads DGGITQSPKYLFRKEGQNVTLSCEQNLNHDAMYWYRQDPGQGLRLIYYSQIVNDFQKGDIAEGYSVSREKKESFPLTVTSAQKNPTAFYLCASSVTSGSYEQYFGPGTRLTVT.

The rearrangement uses TRBV4-2 and TRBJ2-5; TRBD2 agrees at 7 bases. This CDR3 contains 15 residues. CDR1 and CDR2 (germline): LGHNA, YNFKEQ. After removal of 0 bases from V and 3 bases from J, the junction contained 4 bases not matched to a gene. The CDR3 is CASSQDRTSEETQYF. The DNA of the CDR3 is TGTGCCAGCAGCCAAGATCGGACTAGTGAAGAGACCCAGTACTTC.

The V gene is TRBV7-8, the J gene TRBJ1-5; D unresolved. Between the trimmed V and J ends, which lost 1 base and 4 bases, there was a span of 5 bases. Germline V gives CDR1 SGHVS, CDR2 FQNEAQ. CDR3 length equals 13 residues. In nucleotides, the CDR3 is TGTGCCAGCAGCTTAGACAAGAATCAGCCCCAGCATTTT. Protein: CASSLDKNQPQHF.

The chain combines TRBV5-1 with TRBJ2-5; 7 bases are shared with TRBD2. There are 14 residues in the CDR3. Germline lookup yields CDR1 SGHRS and CDR2 YFSETQ. Trimming took 4 bases from V and 5 from J; bases not matched to a gene: 8. The CDR3: CASSPLAGVETQYF. The CDR3 bases are TGCGCCAGCAGCCCCCTCGCGGGAGTGGAGACCCAGTACTTC.

This clone was seen once. The V gene is TRBV9, the J gene TRBJ2-1, with TRBD1 matching over 9 bases. Germline V lookup: CDR1 SGDLS, CDR2 YYNGEE. This CDR3 has 14 amino acids. Unmatched junction bases numbered 3, after V lost 0 bases and J lost 8 bases. CDR3 DNA: TGTGCCAGCAGCGTAGCGGGACAGGGCTATGAGCAGTTCTTC. Translation gives CASSVAGQGYEQFF.

The gene calls are TRBV27 and TRBJ1-2; TRBD1 matches at 7 bases. The CDR3 sequence is 13 residues long. Per germline, CDR1 MNHEY and CDR2 SMNVEV (reference sequence). The V gene end was trimmed by 6 bases and the J gene end by 2 bases; junction bases not matched to a gene: 3. The CDR3 here is CASSPTGNYGYTF. The CDR3 DNA reads as TGTGCCAGCAGCCCGACAGGGAACTATGGCTACACCTTC.

This clone was recorded only once. The rearrangement joins TRBV5-1 to TRBJ2-7; D possibly corresponds to TRBD2 (6 bases). CDR1 and CDR2 (germline): SGHRS, YFSETQ. The CDR3 consists of 18 residues. Deletions cut 0 bases from V and 0 bases from J, with 19 bases between. DNA for the CDR3: TGCGCCAGCAGCTTGGAGCCAGCGGGTGCCTTAGCCTCCTACGAGCAGTACTTC. Translated, it gives CASSLEPAGALASYEQYF.

V gene TRBV6-6 combines with J gene TRBJ1-2; no reliable D call. CDR3 length: 13 amino acids. CDR1 is MNHNY and CDR2 is SVGAGI in the germline V gene (reference sequence). V dropped 2 bases and J dropped 5 bases, with 9 bases sitting between them. The CDR3 region is CASSYEDRYGYTF. The CDR3 DNA follows: TGTGCCAGCAGTTACGAGGATCGGTATGGCTACACCTTC.

This clone was seen only a few times. The rearrangement uses TRBV10-3 and TRBJ2-1, with 7 bases that match TRBD2. The V and J ends lost 4 bases and 0 bases, in that order; junction bases with no gene match: 9. The germline CDR1 and CDR2 sequences are ENHRY and SYGVKD. CDR3 length: 17 amino acids. CDR3 nucleotide sequence: TGTGCCATCAGTGCGTCATCTAGCGGAAGCTCCTACAATGAGCAGTTCTTC. Amino acid sequence: CAISASSSGSSYNEQFF.

This sequence joins TRBV9 and TRBJ2-1; 12 bases fit TRBD2. Trimming cost V 4 bases and J 7 bases; bases outside gene matches: 6. The CDR3 has 15 amino acids. Germline assignment: CDR1 SGDLS and CDR2 YYNGEE. The CDR3 sequence: CASSRLAGVLNEQFF. The CDR3 nucleotides are TGTGCCAGCAGCCGACTAGCGGGAGTTCTAAATGAGCAGTTCTTC.

The chain carries TRBV7-8 and TRBJ2-1; 9 nucleotides match TRBD2. The CDR3 runs to 17 residues. J lost 0 bases, V lost 2 bases, and 5 bases had no gene match. From germline, CDR1 is SGHVS and CDR2 FQNEAQ. In DNA form, the CDR3 reads TGTGCCAGCAGCTTAACCGGCGGGAGGGACTCCTACAATGAGCAGTTCTTC. Protein: CASSLTGGRDSYNEQFF.

The chain couples TRBV7-2 to TRBJ1-4, with unresolved D. Germline V lookup: CDR1 SGHTA, CDR2 FQGNSA. The CDR3 length is 13 residues. Deletions cut 3 bases from V and 7 bases from J, with 9 bases between. The CDR3 protein is CASSFAGSEKLFF. The DNA for the CDR3 is TGTGCCAGCAGCTTTGCTGGTAGTGAAAAACTGTTTTTT.

The chain links TRBV5-4 to TRBJ2-1, with 10 nucleotides matching TRBD2. This CDR3 comprises 14 residues. Germline trimming cut 6 bases from V and 5 bases from J; bases unmatched to any gene: 5. In germline, CDR1 is SGHNT, CDR2 YYREEE (reference sequence). CDR3 protein: CASMSGRADNEQFF. The CDR3, as DNA: TGTGCCAGCATGAGCGGGAGGGCCGACAATGAGCAGTTCTTC.

This chain joins TRBV5-1 and TRBJ2-7; perhaps TRBD2 as D (5 bases). V shed 2 bases and J shed 3 bases, with 12 bases lying between them. The CDR3 contains 14 residues. Per the germline V gene, CDR1 is SGHRS and CDR2 is YFSETQ. CDR3 protein: CASSLRQDFYEQYF. CDR3 DNA: TGCGCCAGCAGCTTAAGGCAGGACTTCTACGAGCAGTACTTC.

The gene calls are TRBV4-3 and TRBJ2-1, with 7 bases lining up with TRBD1. J was trimmed by 6 bases and V by 0 bases; bases with no gene match: 14. CDR3 length: 18 residues. Germline loops: CDR1 LGHNA, CDR2 YSLEER. CDR3 in amino acids: CASSQEGRGRGMGNEQFF. The CDR3 nucleotides are TGCGCCAGCAGCCAAGAAGGCCGGGGCAGGGGGATGGGCAATGAGCAGTTCTTC.

V usage is TRBV25-1 and J usage is TRBJ2-3, with D uncertain. The CDR3 extends over 17 amino acids. The ends were cut back, 1 base at V and 10 bases at J, with 24 bases in the middle. The germline V gene encodes CDR1 MGHDK and CDR2 SYGVNS. The CDR3 nucleotides are TGTGCCAGCAGTGAATCGGTCCTTATTACCCACCCGCGCCCGCAGTATTTT. Its protein product is CASSESVLITHPRPQYF.

This chain uses TRBV10-3 with TRBJ2-7; no clear D. V was trimmed by 6 bases and J by 4 bases, leaving 10 bases between them. CDR3 length: 12 amino acids. The germline gives CDR1 ENHRY, CDR2 SYGVKD. In DNA form, the CDR3 reads TGTGCCATCAGCGGAGACGTATACGAGCAGTACTTC. Translating it yields CAISGDVYEQYF.

The chain links TRBV4-1 to TRBJ1-2; TRBD1 matches at 7 bases. The CDR3 runs to 15 residues. J lost 4 bases, V lost 0 bases, and 5 bases had no gene match. Germline CDR1 and CDR2: MGHRA and YSYEKL. DNA for the CDR3: TGCGCCAGCAGCCAAGAAACGGGACAGCTCTATGGCTACACCTTC. Translation: CASSQETGQLYGYTF.

This chain links TRBV20-1 with TRBJ2-1; D gene uncertain. The CDR3 is 11 amino acids. CDR1 is DFQATT and CDR2 is SNEGSKA in the germline V gene (reference sequence). V shed 3 bases and J shed 7 bases, with 7 bases lying between them. CDR3 in amino acids: CSARLRNEQFF. CDR3 nucleotides: TGCAGTGCTAGGTTACGGAATGAGCAGTTCTTC.

The rearrangement joins TRBV2 to TRBJ2-1; possibly TRBD2 for D (5 bases). Germline-derived CDR1 and CDR2 are SNHLY and FYNNEI. The CDR3 consists of 11 residues. The V end was cut by 8 bases, the J end by 6 bases, with 8 bases between. In nucleotides, the CDR3 is TGTGCCAGCCAACGGGGCAATGAGCAGTTCTTC. This gives the protein CASQRGNEQFF.

The chain couples TRBV29-1 to TRBJ2-7; D possibly corresponds to TRBD2 (7 bases). Trimming stripped 3 bases from V and 4 bases from J, with 19 bases between. The CDR3 is 15 residues long. Looked up from germline, CDR1 is SQVTM and CDR2 is ANQGSEA. The CDR3 here is CSVDVGGGGFYEQYF. The CDR3 coding sequence is TGCAGCGTTGACGTGGGGGGCGGGGGTTTTTACGAGCAGTACTTC.